The T cell receptor (beta chain) described here comes from a study of T cells of healthy individuals. MiXCR, applied by TCRdb to the 5' RACE reads, yields one record per CDR3 protein. The data show 65,000 to 90,000 distinct CDR3 sequences, about 5.5% seen once. Germline assignment: CDR1 SGHNT and CDR2 YYREEE (reference sequence). The CDR3 is 21 residues long. Trimming removed 1 base from V and 1 base from J; junction bases left unmatched: 14. This clonotype showed up many times. The sequence came from a female donor in good health. V and J are TRBV5-4 and TRBJ2-2; 12 bases map to TRBD2. CDR3 residues: CASSLRSMGGTSGLNTGELFF. CDR3 DNA: TGTGCCAGCAGCTTGAGGTCCATGGGGGGGACTAGCGGGTTGAACACCGGGGAGCTGTTTTTT.